These T cell receptor beta chains were read from a single sample in a study of shared clonotypes between healthy human individuals. Libraries were prepared by immunoSEQ multiplex PCR; TCRdb keeps only in-frame clonotypes and omits some of them. The data show about 490,000 clones, with less than 80% seen just once and roughly 12% held by the top ten. Sequencing was done on a sample of PBMCs. The source of these receptors is a woman aged 40-49 years in good health. Some clones in this sample may be carry-over from other donors' samples. The CDR3 runs from the conserved cysteine through the conserved F or W. Each record gives: V gene, clone size, J gene, D gene, CDR3 DNA, CDR3 protein. A D gene is named only where the DNA matches it firmly. Clone size is shown for a subset of rows, as once, few, many or a class of expanded clone.

TRBV7-9	.	TRBJ2-1	TRBD2	TGTGCCAGCAGCTTAGGAGCGGGAGGCCCAAATGAGCAGTTCTTC	CASSLGAGGPNEQFF
TRBV4-2	.	TRBJ2-2	.	TGTGCCAGCAGCCAAGAAGTTGTTAGCACCGGGGAGCTGTTTTTT	CASSQEVVSTGELFF
TRBV2	once	TRBJ2-3	TRBD2	TGTGCCAGCAGTGAAATAACTAGCGGAGGGGTTGATACGCAGTATTTT	CASSEITSGGVDTQYF
TRBV18	once	TRBJ2-1	.	TGTGCCAGCTCACGTACTAGCCGGGACAATGAGCAGTTCTTC	CASSRTSRDNEQFF
TRBV28	many	TRBJ1-5	.	TGTGCCAGCAGTTTGGGCCGCAGGAGCAATCAGCCCCAGCATTTT	CASSLGRRSNQPQHF
TRBV27	.	TRBJ2-5	TRBD1	TGTGCCAGCAGTTCAGACAGGGAGCAAGAGACCCAGTACTTC	CASSSDREQETQYF
TRBV5-1	.	TRBJ2-5	.	TGCGCCAGCAGCTTCTCGACAAGCCAAGAGACCCAGTACTTC	CASSFSTSQETQYF
TRBV5-1	.	TRBJ2-7	.	TGCGCCAGCAGCCCCGGGACCATCCTTGCCTACGAGCAGTACTTC	CASSPGTILAYEQYF
TRBV28	once	TRBJ2-1	.	TGTGCCAGCAGCCCAACCGGCAGGGGAAGATACAATGAGCAGTTCTTC	CASSPTGRGRYNEQFF
TRBV5-4	.	TRBJ1-1	TRBD1	TGTGCCAGCAGCTTGGCCCCTCAGGGGGCGGGCACTGAAGCTTTCTTT	CASSLAPQGAGTEAFF
TRBV30	.	TRBJ2-7	TRBD1	TGTGCCTGGAACCAGAGCCCTAGGGGGACAGGGTTGTCCTACGAGCAGTACTTC	CAWNQSPRGTGLSYEQYF
TRBV6-5	.	TRBJ2-3	.	TGTGCCAGCAGTTCCATCGGAAAATTTCAGTATTTT	CASSSIGKFQYF
TRBV9	.	TRBJ2-7	TRBD1	TGTGCCAGCAGCGTACAGGACAGGGGTCCCTACGAGCAGTACTTC	CASSVQDRGPYEQYF
TRBV5-1	.	TRBJ2-2	TRBD2	TGCGCCAGCAGCTTGGCCTTTGGACTAGCTTCCGGGGAGCTGTTTTTT	CASSLAFGLASGELFF
TRBV7-2	many	TRBJ2-5	.	TGTGCCAGCAGGGCCAGGGCCTACTCAGAGACCCAGTACTTC	CASRARAYSETQYF
TRBV5-6	many	TRBJ1-4	.	TGTGCCAGCAGCTTGGAACACCATAATGAAAAACTGTTTTTT	CASSLEHHNEKLFF
TRBV27	.	TRBJ1-5	.	TGTGCCAGCAAGGGACGGCTTATGAGCAATCAGCCCCAGCATTTT	CASKGRLMSNQPQHF
TRBV19	.	TRBJ2-7	.	TGTGCCAGTTCGGAATCCTACGTGGAATACTACGAGCAGTACTTC	CASSESYVEYYEQYF
TRBV2	.	TRBJ1-1	.	TGTGCCAGCAGGGCAGGGGAGCGGACTGAAGCTTTCTTT	CASRAGERTEAFF
TRBV28	.	TRBJ2-7	.	TGTGCCAGCAGTCTCCCGGCAGGTATGGCCTACGAGCAGTACTTC	CASSLPAGMAYEQYF
TRBV6-5	once	TRBJ2-7	TRBD1	TGTGCCAGCAGACAGGGGCCCCTTCGCGAGCAGTACTTC	CASRQGPLREQYF
TRBV10-3	.	TRBJ1-6	TRBD1	TGTGCCATCAGAACAGGGACAGACTATAATTCACCCCTCCACTTT	CAIRTGTDYNSPLHF
TRBV4-1	.	TRBJ2-7	TRBD2	TGCGCCAGCAGTCGAAGACTAGCGGGAGGGAGGCACGAGCAGTACTTC	CASSRRLAGGRHEQYF
TRBV6-1	once	TRBJ1-1	TRBD1	TGTGCCATCACGTCCACCCACAGGGGGAACACTGAAGCTTTCTTT	CAITSTHRGNTEAFF
TRBV2	.	TRBJ1-4	.	TGTGCCAGCAGAGGTGGGGGGGCTCGTGAAAAACTGTTTTTT	CASRGGGAREKLFF
TRBV4-1	once	TRBJ2-2	.	TGCGCCAGCAGGACACGGGCAGGGGAAGTTGGGGCAGCCGGGGAGCTGTTTTTT	CASRTRAGEVGAAGELFF
TRBV10-3	.	TRBJ1-1	.	TGTGCCATCAGTGAGACCGGGGCGAACACTGAAGCTTTCTTT	CAISETGANTEAFF
TRBV2	.	TRBJ1-6	.	TGTGCCAGCGGGGGCTTGTCGGGATTCCGCTCGGATTCACCCCTCCACTTT	CASGGLSGFRSDSPLHF
TRBV6-6	.	TRBJ2-3	.	TGTGCCAGCAGTTACTCCCAGACTAGTCCAGATACGCAGTATTTT	CASSYSQTSPDTQYF
TRBV25-1	few	TRBJ1-1	TRBD1	TGTGCCAGCAGTGAGCCTGGGACAGGGGGTACTGAAGCTTTCTTT	CASSEPGTGGTEAFF
TRBV29-1	.	TRBJ2-4	.	TGCAGCGTTGAAACAGCCAAAAACATTCAGTACTTC	CSVETAKNIQYF
TRBV29-1	.	TRBJ2-1	.	TGCAGCGGGGTCGGCTATGAGGAGCAGTTCTTC	CSGVGYEEQFF
TRBV2	.	TRBJ1-1	.	TGTGCCAGCACTAACGGGGGGACTGAAGCTTTCTTT	CASTNGGTEAFF
TRBV10-3	.	TRBJ2-5	.	TGTGCCATCAGTGAGAAGCGGGCGGTGCGGCCGGGCCAGGAGACCCAGTACTTC	CAISEKRAVRPGQETQYF
TRBV29-1	many	TRBJ1-1	.	TGCAGCGTTGAAGCTAGACTGAACACTGAAGCTTTCTTT	CSVEARLNTEAFF
TRBV7-9	once	TRBJ2-1	TRBD2	TGTGCCAGCAGCTTTGGGACTAGCGGCAATGAGCAGTTCTTC	CASSFGTSGNEQFF